This TCR beta chain was observed in a study of blood T cell repertoires in COVID-19. For the study at large: The United States, Italy and Spain were the sources of the acute and convalescent COVID-19 samples.

Sequencing used immunoSEQ multiplex PCR; TCRdb keeps in-frame clones, though not all of them. In the table there are over 130,000 clones, roughly 87% of which are singletons. The CDR3 runs to 16 residues. V shed 1 base and J shed 4 bases, with 15 bases lying between them. Germline-derived CDR1 and CDR2 are SGHTA and FQGNSA. This TCR derives from an older woman with active or convalescent COVID-19. Sequencing was done on a sample of peripheral blood. V gene TRBV7-2 combines with J gene TRBJ2-3; TRBD2 is a possible D gene (5 bases). In DNA form, the CDR3 reads TGTGCCAGCAGCTTAGTGGAAAGGGTCGGGGCAGATACGCAGTATTTT. It yields the protein CASSLVERVGADTQYF.